Below, 28 T cell receptor beta chains from the same sample are listed, as sequenced in a study of T-cell memory formation after mild COVID-19. MiXCR was run by TCRdb on the 5' RACE reads, yielding one entry per CDR3 protein. Of fewer than 700,000 distinct CDR3 sequences listed, about a fifth are singletons. Sequences were obtained from PBMCs or a T cell subset sorted from them (not recorded which). The origin of the receptors is an adult woman who had mild COVID-19 (a few samples of this study predate the infection). Cell type and time point are not known.

This chain connects TRBV7-2 to TRBJ2-5, with TRBD1 matching over 8 bases. The length of the CDR3 is 15 residues. Germline CDR1 and CDR2: SGHTA and FQGNSA. V trimming: 5 bases; J trimming: 4 bases; junction bases outside the gene matches: 9. The DNA for the CDR3 is TGTGCCAGCAGCGCCGGGACAGGTATTCGAGAGACCCAGTACTTC. Residues: CASSAGTGIRETQYF.

This clonotype was recorded a few times. CDR3 DNA sequence: TGTGCCACCAGTGATCACTCCCTCGGACAGGTTACCGGGGAGCTGTTTTTT. Encoded protein: CATSDHSLGQVTGELFF. The rearrangement links TRBV24-1 to TRBJ2-2, with TRBD1 matching 7 bases. The junction had 11 bases not matched to a gene; V was cut back by 3 bases and J by 5 bases. Germline loops: CDR1 KGHDR, CDR2 SFDVKD. The CDR3 consists of 17 residues.

At least ten counts were recorded for this clonotype. The chain carries TRBV7-8 and TRBJ1-5; a weak D match, TRBD1 (6 bases). V was pared by 1 base and J by 0 bases, with 10 bases between. CDR3 length: 16 residues. From germline, CDR1 is SGHVS and CDR2 FQNEAQ. CDR3 loop: CASSLVGQRSNQPQHF. Written as DNA, the CDR3 is TGTGCCAGCAGCTTAGTTGGACAGCGTAGCAATCAGCCCCAGCATTTT. Full variable domain (rest looked up from reference TRBV7-8 and TRBJ1-5): GAGVSQSPRYKVAKRGQDVALRCDPISGHVSLFWYQQALGQGPEFLTYFQNEAQLDKSGLPSDRFFAERPEGSVSTLKIQRTQQEDSAVYLCASSLVGQRSNQPQHFGDGTRLSIL.

The chain has TRBV5-1 and TRBJ1-1; D gene uncertain. Trimming removed 5 bases at V and 10 bases at J, with 9 bases between. This CDR3 spans 10 amino acids. Germline values: CDR1 SGHRS, CDR2 YFSETQ. The CDR3 DNA is TGCGCCAGCAGTTTAACACGAGCTTTCTTT. Translation: CASSLTRAFF. The full variable domain, rest sourced from reference TRBV5-1 and TRBJ1-1, is KAGVTQTPRYLIKTRGQQVTLSCSPISGHRSVSWYQQTPGQGLQFLFEYFSETQRNKGNFPGRFSGRQFSNSRSEMNVSTLELGDSALYLCASSLTRAFFGQGTRLTVV.

In its sample, this clonotype was seen a few times. V is TRBV4-2 and J is TRBJ2-3; TRBD2 aligns across 10 bases. The CDR3 extends over 15 amino acids. The V gene end was trimmed by 6 bases and the J gene end by 3 bases; junction bases not matched to a gene: 6. Looked up from germline, CDR1 is LGHNA and CDR2 is YNFKEQ. The CDR3 spells CASRDNSGRTDTQYF. The DNA of the CDR3 is TGTGCCAGCAGAGACAATAGCGGGAGGACAGATACGCAGTATTTT.

The V and J genes are TRBV11-3 and TRBJ2-1, with 11 bases identical to TRBD2. The CDR3 consists of 16 residues. Germline-derived CDR1 and CDR2 are SGHNT and YENEEA. With 2 bases clipped from V and 9 bases from J, the junction kept 9 bases outside the gene matches. CDR3 in amino acids: CASSLSATSGSSEQFF. Here the CDR3 DNA reads TGTGCCAGCAGCTTATCAGCAACTAGCGGGAGCTCTGAGCAGTTCTTC.

This clonotype was recorded at least ten times. The V call is TRBV7-8, the J call TRBJ2-1; TRBD1 is a possible D gene (5 bases). Trimming shortened V by 5 bases and J by 3 bases, and 17 bases separated the two germline ends. Germline CDR1 is SGHVS and CDR2 is FQNEAQ. This CDR3 region has 16 residues. The CDR3 protein is CASSRSTGARYNEQFF. The CDR3 DNA is TGTGCCAGCAGCAGGTCCACAGGTGCACGCTACAATGAGCAGTTCTTC. Combining the CDR3 with reference TRBV7-8 and TRBJ2-1 gives the whole variable domain GAGVSQSPRYKVAKRGQDVALRCDPISGHVSLFWYQQALGQGPEFLTYFQNEAQLDKSGLPSDRFFAERPEGSVSTLKIQRTQQEDSAVYLCASSRSTGARYNEQFFGPGTRLTVL.

This sequence joins TRBV9 and TRBJ2-5; 12 nucleotides align to TRBD2. Unmatched junction bases numbered 4, after V lost 3 bases and J lost 4 bases. The CDR3 extends over 15 amino acids. Germline CDR1 reads SGDLS; CDR2 reads YYNGEE. The CDR3, as DNA: TGTGCCAGCAGCGGGTCTAGCGGGAGGGGAGAGACCCAGTACTTC. Translated: CASSGSSGRGETQYF.

This clonotype came up a few times. The gene calls are TRBV5-1 and TRBJ2-1, with D perhaps being TRBD1 or TRBD2 (5 bases each). CDR3 length: 14 residues. Per germline, CDR1 SGHRS and CDR2 YFSETQ. V was pared by 0 bases and J by 5 bases, with 9 bases between. The CDR3 bases are TGCGCCAGCAGCTTGGCCTTGGGGGACAATGAGCAGTTCTTC. Translated: CASSLALGDNEQFF.

The chain joins TRBV4-2 to TRBJ2-7; D unclear. V dropped 0 bases and J dropped 3 bases, with 6 bases sitting between them. This CDR3 comprises 13 residues. Germline CDR1 and CDR2: LGHNA and YNFKEQ. The CDR3 DNA reads TGTGCCAGCAGCCAAGAGGGTCTCTACGAGCAGTACTTC. Amino acids: CASSQEGLYEQYF.

The chain is built from TRBV27 and TRBJ2-6; 12 nucleotides align to TRBD2. The ends lost 1 base at V and 1 base at J; junction bases unmatched: 2. From germline, CDR1 is MNHEY and CDR2 SMNVEV (reference sequence). CDR3 size: 18 residues. The CDR3 is CASSLFLAGGSGANVLTF. The CDR3 nucleotides are TGTGCCAGCAGTTTATTTCTAGCGGGAGGGTCTGGGGCCAACGTCCTGACTTTC.

The rearrangement links TRBV7-2 to TRBJ1-3; maybe TRBD1 (6 bases). Germline V gene lookup returns CDR1 SGHTA and CDR2 FQGNSA. The V end was cut by 1 base, the J end by 0 bases, with 10 bases between. The CDR3 loop spans 16 amino acids. The CDR3 coding sequence is TGTGCCAGCAGCTTAGGGACAGCCTTCTCTGGAAACACCATATATTTT. It specifies CASSLGTAFSGNTIYF.

The DNA of the CDR3 is TGTGCCCCACCTAAACCCGGGACAGCTAACACCGGGGAGCTGTTTTTT. This sequence encodes CAPPKPGTANTGELFF. The chain recombines TRBV7-9 with TRBJ2-2, with TRBD1 matching 7 bases. Losses at the gene ends were 11 bases for V and 2 bases for J; bases not matched to a gene: 14. Germline CDR1 SEHNR, CDR2 FQNEAQ (reference sequence). The CDR3 extends over 16 amino acids.

The table lists this clonotype with a few counts. The chain employs TRBV11-2 and TRBJ2-3, with 14 bases identical to TRBD2. The CDR3 is made up of 20 amino acids. V lost 2 bases and J lost 4; bases outside the gene matches: 14. The germline gives CDR1 SGHAT, CDR2 FQNNGV. CDR3 bases: TGTGCCAGCAGCTTACAGGGTTGGGCGACTAGCGGGGGGGCGGCAGATACGCAGTATTTT. Translating gives CASSLQGWATSGGAADTQYF. The full variable domain, its missing parts supplied by reference TRBV11-2 and TRBJ2-3, is EAGVAQSPRYKIIEKRQSVAFWCNPISGHATLYWYQQILGQGPKLLIQFQNNGVVDDSQLPKDRFSAERLKGVDSTLKIQPAKLEDSAVYLCASSLQGWATSGGAADTQYFGPGTRLTVL.

This clonotype appeared a few times. V and J are TRBV5-6 and TRBJ2-1; 7 positions match TRBD2. From germline, CDR1 is SGHDT and CDR2 YYEEEE. Unmatched junction bases numbered 7, after V lost 1 base and J lost 3 bases. The CDR3 length is 16 residues. CDR3 nucleotide sequence: TGTGCCAGCAGCTTGTCCGGGACTACTCGCTACAATGAGCAGTTCTTC. Translating it yields CASSLSGTTRYNEQFF.

The rearrangement uses TRBV15 and TRBJ2-2; 9 positions agree with TRBD2. This CDR3 comprises 20 residues. CDR1 is LNHNV and CDR2 is YYDKDF in the germline V gene (reference sequence). The junction had 19 bases not matched to a gene; V was cut back by 0 bases and J by 8 bases. CDR3 DNA: TGTGCCACCAGCAGAGATTCGCCGGCTAGCGGGACTTTTTATTCGGGGGAGCTGTTTTTT. The encoded protein is CATSRDSPASGTFYSGELFF.

The sample holds a few counts of this clonotype. The chain joins TRBV2 to TRBJ2-3; TRBD1 or TRBD2 may be the D gene (5 bases each). Trimming left V 10 bases short and J 2 bases short, with 16 bases between. Germline CDR1 and CDR2: SNHLY and FYNNEI. The CDR3 has 14 amino acids. CDR3 DNA sequence: TGTGCCACCTGCTCGGGGCCTGACACAGATACGCAGTATTTT. As protein: CATCSGPDTDTQYF.

This clonotype was counted between two and nine times. V is TRBV6-5 and J is TRBJ2-7, with TRBD2 as a possible D gene (6 bases). This CDR3 is built from 11 residues. CDR1 and CDR2 from the germline V gene are MNHEY and SVGAGI. V gave up 8 bases and J gave up 3 bases, with 8 bases separating them. The CDR3 DNA sequence: TGTGCCAGCCGGAGGGTCTACGAGCAGTACTTC. This encodes CASRRVYEQYF.

A few counts support this clonotype. The chain joins TRBV5-5 to TRBJ1-1; the D gene is possibly TRBD1 (6 bases). The CDR3 extends over 16 amino acids. With 6 bases removed from V and 0 bases from J, the gap between germline ends came to 18 bases. Germline lookup yields CDR1 SGHKS and CDR2 YYEKEE (reference sequence). Here the CDR3 DNA reads TGTGCCAGCACGCCGATCTGGACAGTCATGAACACTGAAGCTTTCTTT. Translation: CASTPIWTVMNTEAFF.

The chain has TRBV6-6 and TRBJ1-2; 9 nucleotides match TRBD1. After removal of 0 bases from V and 2 bases from J, the junction contained 7 bases not matched to a gene. CDR3 length: 17 residues. Germline lookup yields CDR1 MNHNY and CDR2 SVGAGI (reference sequence). The CDR3 protein is CASSYSLGQGPNYGYTF. The CDR3 DNA follows: TGTGCCAGCAGTTACTCCTTGGGACAGGGCCCAAACTATGGCTACACCTTC.

This clonotype was observed a few times. The rearrangement joins TRBV2 to TRBJ2-7; 8 bases map to TRBD2. This CDR3 is 14 amino acids long. V shed 3 bases, J shed 0 bases, and the junction held 1 base outside the gene matches. The germline CDR1 and CDR2 sequences are SNHLY and FYNNEI. Here the CDR3 reads CASSETSASYEQYF. As DNA, the CDR3 is TGTGCCAGCAGTGAGACTAGCGCCTCCTACGAGCAGTACTTC.

This clonotype was seen at least ten times. The chain links TRBV5-4 to TRBJ2-7; 12 nucleotides line up with TRBD2. The germline V gene has CDR1 SGHNT and CDR2 YYREEE (reference sequence). V shed 1 base and J 0 bases; nucleotides not matched to a gene: 8. The CDR3 is 18 amino acids. The CDR3 loop reads CASSLYGLAGSSSYEQYF. CDR3 nucleotides: TGTGCCAGCAGCTTGTACGGACTAGCGGGGAGCAGCTCCTACGAGCAGTACTTC.

This clonotype was seen only a few times. The chain employs TRBV20-1 and TRBJ2-5; 7 bases fit TRBD2. The CDR3 runs to 12 residues. The germline CDR1 and CDR2 sequences are DFQATT and SNEGSKA (reference sequence). After removal of 3 bases from V and 3 bases from J, the junction contained 1 base not matched to a gene. The CDR3, as DNA: TGCAGTGCTAGGGCGGGGGAAGAGACCCAGTACTTC. Its protein is CSARAGEETQYF.

V and J are TRBV24-1 and TRBJ2-1; 14 bases fit TRBD2. The CDR3 extends over 17 amino acids. Unmatched junction bases numbered 16, after V lost 4 bases and J lost 15 bases. In germline, CDR1 is KGHDR, CDR2 SFDVKD. The CDR3 DNA reads TGTGCCACCAGTGACCCCGGACTAGCGGGAGGATATAAGCGGTGGTTCTTC. Protein sequence: CATSDPGLAGGYKRWFF.

This clonotype was observed many times. This chain connects TRBV12-3 or TRBV12-4 to TRBJ1-4, with a tentative D call TRBD1 (5 bases). The CDR3 is 15 residues long. V was cut by 3 bases and J by 7 bases, with 15 bases left in between. DNA of the CDR3: TGTGCCAGCAGTTTTGGTGGACAAGGAGGTGAAAAACTGTTTTTT. Encoded protein: CASSFGGQGGEKLFF.

This chain joins TRBV12-3 or TRBV12-4 and TRBJ2-3, with D perhaps assigned TRBD1 or TRBD2 (7 bases each). The CDR3 contains 15 residues. The germline V and J ends were trimmed by 6 bases and 4 bases, with 17 bases remaining between them. CDR3 residues: CASSLPTGRADTQYF. CDR3 in DNA: TGTGCCAGCAGCCTTCCGACAGGGAGGGCAGATACGCAGTATTTT.

V and J are TRBV2 and TRBJ1-1; D is unclear. The germline V gene has CDR1 SNHLY and CDR2 FYNNEI. Trimming took off 8 bases at V and 7 bases at J, with 14 bases between the two ends. The CDR3 spans 12 residues. DNA for the CDR3: TGTGCCAGCTCACAAAGTCGGGTTGAAGCTTTCTTT. This translates into CASSQSRVEAFF.

This chain uses TRBV5-1 with TRBJ2-1, with D perhaps matching TRBD2 (5 bases). This CDR3 has 11 residues. The V end was cut by 6 bases, the J end by 5 bases, with 6 bases between. Germline CDR1 and CDR2: SGHRS and YFSETQ. Written as DNA, the CDR3 is TGCGCCAGCAAGGAGGACAATGAGCAGTTCTTC. Translated: CASKEDNEQFF.